This passage covers 27 T cell receptor beta chains from one sample sequenced in a study of Graves' ophthalmopathy and Graves' hyperthyroidism. For repertoire sequencing, the TCR beta CDR3 regions were amplified from RNA transcripts. Second-round multiplex PCR came after a first-round RT-PCR that employed HTBI primers. TCRdb itself ran the multiplex PCR reads through MiXCR, one entry per CDR3 protein. Altogether approximately 480,000 distinct CDR3 sequences are present, approximately 15% being singletons, with the ten largest covering approximately 9.8%. Material for sequencing was blood. The receptor set was obtained from a young woman with Graves' ophthalmopathy.

J is TRBJ2-2 and V is TRBV20-1, with 11 nucleotides matching TRBD2. CDR3 size: 16 residues. Unmatched junction bases numbered 6, after V lost 6 bases and J lost 0 bases. Germline loops: CDR1 DFQATT, CDR2 SNEGSKA (reference sequence). CDR3 nucleotides: TGCAGTGCCGCGACTAGCGGGGCCGCGAACACCGGGGAGCTGTTTTTT. Translated: CSAATSGAANTGELFF.

J is TRBJ1-5 and V is TRBV28; D call uncertain. The CDR3 is 14 residues long. CDR1 MDHEN and CDR2 SYDVKM come from the germline V gene. The V gene lost 6 bases and the J gene lost 0 bases, with 9 bases spanning the gap. The CDR3, as DNA: TGTGCCAGCAGAGCCGCATATAGCAATCAGCCCCAGCATTTT. This translates into CASRAAYSNQPQHF.

The chain combines TRBV29-1 with TRBJ1-1; 7 nucleotides agree with TRBD1. With 4 bases clipped from V and 5 bases from J, the junction kept 13 bases outside the gene matches. CDR1 and CDR2 from the germline V gene are SQVTM and ANQGSEA. The CDR3 has 15 residues. The CDR3: CSVGSRGGVVTEAFF. Here the CDR3 DNA reads TGCAGCGTTGGGTCCAGGGGGGGGGTGGTAACTGAAGCTTTCTTT. Based on the CDR3 plus reference TRBV29-1 and TRBJ1-1, the full variable domain is SAVISQKPSRDICQRGTSLTIQCQVDSQVTMMFWYRQQPGQSLTLIATANQGSEATYESGFVIDKFPISRPNLTFSTLTVSNMSPEDSSIYLCSVGSRGGVVTEAFFGQGTRLTVV.

This clonotype was found many times. The J gene is TRBJ2-7, the V gene TRBV19; D not resolved. Trimming removed 5 bases at V and 0 bases at J, with 11 bases between. CDR1 LNHDA and CDR2 SQIVND come from the germline V gene (reference sequence). The CDR3 spans 14 residues. The CDR3 is CASSYTTHSYEQYF. The DNA for the CDR3 is TGTGCCAGTAGTTACACGACGCACTCCTACGAGCAGTACTTC.

The chain has TRBV27 and TRBJ2-7; 8 nucleotides line up with TRBD2. This CDR3 is 19 amino acids long. Trimming at V came to 5 bases and at J to 6 bases, leaving 24 bases not matched to a gene. Germline loops: CDR1 MNHEY, CDR2 SMNVEV (reference sequence). CDR3 in amino acids: CASSPTTRGGAAGGSEQYF. CDR3 in DNA: TGTGCCAGCAGTCCTACGACAAGGGGGGGAGCGGCGGGGGGTTCCGAGCAGTACTTC.

This clonotype appeared many times. The chain is built from TRBV6-5 and TRBJ2-7; D is ambiguous. CDR3 length: 14 amino acids. V lost 0 bases and J lost 2, with 8 bases in between. The germline V gene encodes CDR1 MNHEY and CDR2 SVGAGI. The CDR3 reads CASSYSDPAYEQYF. CDR3 in DNA: TGTGCCAGCAGTTACTCGGACCCCGCCTACGAGCAGTACTTC.

This clonotype came up many times. The CDR3 loop is CAIRRGETEAFF. The CDR3 DNA sequence: TGTGCCATCAGAAGGGGTGAAACTGAAGCTTTCTTT. The J gene is TRBJ1-1, the V gene TRBV10-3; possibly TRBD1 for D (5 bases). This CDR3 has 12 amino acids. V gave up 6 bases and J gave up 5 bases, with 10 bases separating them. Germline loops: CDR1 ENHRY, CDR2 SYGVKD.

Ten or more counts support this clonotype. This chain links TRBV30 with TRBJ1-3; 7 nucleotides match TRBD1. In germline, CDR1 is GTSNPN, CDR2 SVGIG (reference sequence). V shed 8 bases and J 3 bases; nucleotides not matched to a gene: 10. CDR3 length: 14 amino acids. The CDR3 here is CATSTGLGGNTIYF. The CDR3 coding sequence is TGTGCCACCTCGACAGGGTTGGGTGGAAACACCATATATTTT.

This clonotype was counted ten times or more. V usage is TRBV2 and J usage is TRBJ2-7; the D gene is possibly TRBD1 (6 bases). V lost 7 bases and J 5 bases, leaving 9 bases between the germline ends. This CDR3 region has 11 residues. Germline lookup yields CDR1 SNHLY and CDR2 FYNNEI. CDR3 bases: TGTGCCAGCACCCGGACAGACGAGCAGTACTTC. It yields the protein CASTRTDEQYF.

This clonotype occurred a few times. The CDR3 is CASRRTGGTEAFF. The CDR3 DNA reads as TGTGCCAGCAGGCGGACCGGGGGAACTGAAGCTTTCTTT. This sequence joins TRBV28 and TRBJ1-1; weak D call: TRBD1 (5 bases). CDR3 length: 13 amino acids. Germline lookup yields CDR1 MDHEN and CDR2 SYDVKM. V lost 6 bases, J lost 5 bases, and 13 bases lay in between.

The J gene is TRBJ2-7, the V gene TRBV29-1, with 9 nucleotides matching TRBD2. CDR3 length: 14 amino acids. Trimming cost V 1 base and J 3 bases; bases outside gene matches: 4. Germline V gene data show CDR1 as SQVTM and CDR2 as ANQGSEA. The CDR3 reads CSVEGAGGLYEQYF. CDR3 nucleotide sequence: TGCAGCGTTGAAGGCGCGGGGGGGCTCTACGAGCAGTACTTC.

V usage is TRBV28 and J usage is TRBJ2-7, with a possible D match to TRBD2 (6 bases). The CDR3 has 15 residues. Trimming left V 2 bases short and J 2 bases short, with 13 bases between. Per germline, CDR1 MDHEN and CDR2 SYDVKM. Here the CDR3 reads CASSLAGSDTYEQYF. Written as DNA, the CDR3 is TGTGCCAGCAGTTTAGCGGGGAGCGACACCTACGAGCAGTACTTC.

This clonotype was seen many times. The V and J genes are TRBV20-1 and TRBJ1-1, with D unresolved. Germline V lookup: CDR1 DFQATT, CDR2 SNEGSKA (reference sequence). Trimming took off 1 base at V and 1 base at J, with 10 bases between the two ends. The CDR3 covers 14 residues. The CDR3 DNA reads as TGCAGTGCTAGAGTCGGCGCTGGGAACACTGAAGCTTTCTTT. It yields the protein CSARVGAGNTEAFF.

The chain uses TRBV6-1 and TRBJ2-4; 9 nucleotides agree with TRBD1. The CDR3 loop spans 16 amino acids. V trimming: 4 bases; J trimming: 8 bases; junction bases outside the gene matches: 12. CDR1 MNHNS and CDR2 SASEGT come from the germline V gene. The CDR3 DNA sequence: TGTGCCAGCAGTGCAACAGGGGGCGTACGTGTGGACATTCAGTACTTC. Encoded protein: CASSATGGVRVDIQYF.

The chain carries TRBV5-1 and TRBJ2-5, with D possibly being TRBD1 (5 bases). V lost 1 base and J lost 4, with 8 bases in between. Germline V gene sequence: CDR1 SGHRS, CDR2 YFSETQ. The length of the CDR3 is 13 residues. CDR3 in amino acids: CASSLWTRETQYF. In nucleotides, the CDR3 is TGCGCCAGCAGCTTGTGGACAAGAGAGACCCAGTACTTC.

At least ten counts were recorded for this clonotype. This rearrangement joins TRBV20-1 to TRBJ1-2, with D possibly TRBD1 on 6 matching bases. In germline, CDR1 is DFQATT, CDR2 SNEGSKA (reference sequence). With 6 bases removed from V and 1 base from J, the gap between germline ends came to 24 bases. CDR3 size: 17 residues. CDR3 in DNA: TGCAGTGCGGATAGTGGGGGGCACAGGGAAGGTAACTATGGCTACACCTTC. It encodes CSADSGGHREGNYGYTF.

In this sample, this clonotype turned up a few times. The rearrangement uses TRBV4-1 and TRBJ1-1; D is undetermined. V shed 4 bases and J shed 4 bases, with 13 bases lying between them. The germline V gene encodes CDR1 MGHRA and CDR2 YSYEKL. The CDR3 contains 14 residues. The CDR3 spells CASSPFGRTTEAFF. The CDR3 DNA reads as TGCGCCAGCAGCCCATTTGGTCGGACCACTGAAGCTTTCTTT.

This clonotype was counted ten times or more. The V call is TRBV18, the J call TRBJ2-7; D unclear. V gave up 2 bases and J gave up 3 bases, with 5 bases separating them. The CDR3 runs 12 residues. Germline CDR1 and CDR2: KGHSH and LQKENI. The CDR3 is CASSPNVYEQYF. DNA of the CDR3: TGTGCCAGCTCACCAAACGTCTACGAGCAGTACTTC.

Many counts were recorded for this clonotype. The V gene is TRBV29-1, the J gene TRBJ2-7, with 7 bases that match TRBD1. The CDR3 is 13 amino acids. Trimming cost V 4 bases and J 0 bases; bases outside gene matches: 3. Germline-derived CDR1 and CDR2 are SQVTM and ANQGSEA. The DNA of the CDR3 is TGCAGCGTTGGGCGACAGGGCTCCTACGAGCAGTACTTC. Translating it yields CSVGRQGSYEQYF.

This clonotype was detected a few times. V gene TRBV18 combines with J gene TRBJ1-5, with 7 bases identical to TRBD1. The germline CDR1 and CDR2 sequences are KGHSH and LQKENI. V gave up 2 bases and J gave up 2 bases; unmatched junction bases: 3. This CDR3 spans 15 amino acids. The DNA of the CDR3 is TGTGCCAGCTCACCATGGCAGGGGGGCAATCAGCCCCAGCATTTT. This translates into CASSPWQGGNQPQHF.

The V and J genes are TRBV27 and TRBJ1-5; 8 bases align to TRBD1. V lost 6 bases, J lost 3 bases, and 16 bases stayed unmatched. The CDR3 totals 18 residues. The germline V gene has CDR1 MNHEY and CDR2 SMNVEV (reference sequence). CDR3 region: CASSLRGQVSIDNQPQHF. DNA of the CDR3: TGTGCCAGCAGCCTCCGGGGACAGGTCTCAATAGACAATCAGCCCCAGCATTTT.

This clonotype has ten or more counts. V gene TRBV29-1 combines with J gene TRBJ2-4; 8 positions match TRBD1. The CDR3 runs to 13 residues. Germline values: CDR1 SQVTM, CDR2 ANQGSEA. V lost 7 bases to trimming and J lost 4 bases; unmatched junction nucleotides: 6. CDR3 nucleotides: TGCAGCGCCCAGGGGGCACCAAAAAACATTCAGTACTTC. It encodes CSAQGAPKNIQYF.

There are many counts of this clonotype. This sequence joins TRBV14 and TRBJ1-2; 7 bases agree with TRBD1. The germline CDR1 and CDR2 sequences are SGHDN and FVKESK. This CDR3 is 15 amino acids long. With V trimmed by 0 bases and J by 2 bases, 3 bases remained unmatched. The CDR3 loop reads CASSQDQGVNYGYTF. The CDR3 nucleotides are TGTGCCAGCAGCCAAGACCAGGGGGTGAACTATGGCTACACCTTC.

This clonotype was observed many times. V and J are TRBV4-1 and TRBJ2-7, with a weak D call TRBD1 (5 bases). The CDR3 is 15 residues long. Germline V CDR1 and CDR2: MGHRA, YSYEKL. Trimming took off 0 bases at V and 4 bases at J, with 13 bases between the two ends. CDR3 in amino acids: CASSQEELPGYEQYF. CDR3 coding DNA: TGCGCCAGCAGCCAAGAGGAACTCCCAGGGTACGAGCAGTACTTC.

This clonotype has at least ten counts. The chain joins TRBV19 to TRBJ2-6; the D call may be TRBD1 or TRBD2 (5 bases each). The germline V and J ends were trimmed by 7 bases and 9 bases, with 10 bases remaining between them. The germline CDR1 and CDR2 sequences are LNHDA and SQIVND (reference sequence). CDR3 length: 12 amino acids. This CDR3 reads CASTQAGNVLTF. Here the CDR3 DNA reads TGTGCCAGTACACAGGCGGGCAACGTCCTGACTTTC.

This clonotype was seen ten or more times. The V gene is TRBV6-5, the J gene TRBJ2-7; D may be TRBD1 (5 bases). This CDR3 has 16 residues. Trimming took off 1 base at V and 0 bases at J, with 13 bases between the two ends. The germline gives CDR1 MNHEY, CDR2 SVGAGI. As DNA, the CDR3 is TGTGCCAGCAGTTACTTGGGGCAGACCCTCTCCTACGAGCAGTACTTC. This gives the protein CASSYLGQTLSYEQYF.

This clonotype was recorded at least ten times. The chain employs TRBV7-3 and TRBJ2-7; D possibly corresponds to TRBD2 (5 bases). Looked up from germline, CDR1 is SGHTA and CDR2 is FQGTGA. V was clipped by 4 bases and J by 5 bases, with 12 bases between them. This CDR3 region has 13 residues. CDR3 protein: CASSSRLIDEQYF. The CDR3 DNA reads TGTGCCAGCAGCTCCCGACTAATCGACGAGCAGTACTTC.